A selection of T cell receptor beta chains follows, all from one sample in a study of CD8 T cells in Susac syndrome. In TCRdb, the immunoSEQ multiplex PCR reads were re-called with MiXCR into one record per CDR3 protein. The sample lists 250,000 to 300,000 distinct CDR3 sequences; roughly 85% were seen once. Sequenced material: CD8+ T cells from PBMCs. The receptors shown here come from a human donor with multiple sclerosis. Each CDR3 is given with its conserved first and last residue. A D gene is named only where the DNA matches it firmly. Clone size is shown for a subset of rows, as once, few, many or a class of expanded clone.

once	TRBV30	TRBJ2-3	TRBD1	CAWREGTGAGTQYF	TGTGCCTGGAGGGAAGGGACAGGGGCCGGTACGCAGTATTTT
.	TRBV24-1	TRBJ2-2	.	CATSVAGWNTGELFF	TGTGCCACCAGTGTTGCGGGTTGGAACACCGGGGAGCTGTTTTTT
.	TRBV7-6	TRBJ2-3	TRBD2	CASSDVQAGYSTDTQYF	TGTGCCAGCAGCGACGTCCAAGCGGGGTATAGCACAGATACGCAGTATTTT
.	TRBV25-1	TRBJ1-5	.	CASSESGGSNQPQHF	TGTGCCAGCAGTGAAAGCGGCGGAAGCAATCAGCCCCAGCATTTT
.	TRBV28	TRBJ2-7	.	CASIKGGTSDPSYEQYF	TGTGCCAGCATCAAAGGCGGGACGAGTGATCCATCCTACGAGCAGTACTTC
.	TRBV29-1	TRBJ2-7	TRBD2	CSVEGTSVSSYEQYF	TGCAGCGTTGAGGGGACTAGCGTATCATCCTACGAGCAGTACTTC
.	TRBV19	TRBJ1-1	.	CASSIGSMNTEAFF	TGTGCCAGTAGTATAGGAAGCATGAACACTGAAGCTTTCTTT
.	TRBV27	TRBJ2-7	.	CASSLSLAYEQYF	TGTGCCAGCAGTTTATCGTTGGCCTACGAGCAGTACTTC
few	TRBV7-2	TRBJ2-3	TRBD2	CASSLLVAGITDTQYF	TGTGCCAGCAGCTTATTGGTAGCGGGGATCACAGATACGCAGTATTTT
once	TRBV7-9	TRBJ1-1	TRBD1	CASSPALRDRNTEAFF	TGTGCCAGCAGCCCGGCGTTGCGGGACAGGAACACTGAAGCTTTCTTT
.	TRBV27	TRBJ2-3	TRBD2	CASAVLGGGTDTQYF	TGTGCCAGCGCGGTCCTGGGGGGGGGCACAGATACGCAGTATTTT
.	TRBV13	TRBJ2-7	TRBD2	CASTPGLSGYEQYF	TGTGCCAGCACCCCGGGACTATCAGGGTACGAGCAGTACTTC
.	TRBV4-3	TRBJ1-1	.	CASSQTPGPGTEAFF	TGCGCCAGCAGCCAAACGCCGGGGCCGGGCACTGAAGCTTTCTTT
.	TRBV7-6	TRBJ2-1	.	CASSFGLSSQDEQFF	TGTGCCAGCAGCTTTGGCCTTTCCTCCCAGGATGAGCAGTTCTTC
.	TRBV27	TRBJ2-1	TRBD1	CASSLWGTGANNEQFF	TGTGCCAGCAGTTTATGGGGGACAGGAGCAAACAATGAGCAGTTCTTC
.	TRBV12-3/TRBV12-4	TRBJ1-2	.	CASSFSSNYGYTF	TGTGCCAGCAGTTTCAGTTCGAACTATGGCTACACCTTC
few	TRBV4-1	TRBJ1-2	TRBD1	CASSRQGGNGYTF	TGCGCCAGCAGCCGGCAGGGGGGAAATGGCTACACCTTC
few	TRBV4-3	TRBJ2-7	.	CASSHAGDSYEQYF	TGCGCCAGCAGCCATGCCGGGGACTCCTACGAGCAGTACTTC
.	TRBV5-4	TRBJ1-5	TRBD1	CASSLNPGGQPQHF	TGTGCCAGCAGCTTGAATCCAGGGGGTCAGCCCCAGCATTTT
few	TRBV7-9	TRBJ2-7	TRBD2	CASSFTGTSGVDEQYF	TGTGCCAGCAGCTTCACCGGGACTAGTGGTGTGGACGAGCAGTACTTC
.	TRBV20-1	TRBJ2-3	TRBD2	CSARDEASGGVSTDTQYF	TGCAGTGCTAGAGATGAGGCTAGCGGGGGGGTGAGCACAGATACGCAGTATTTT
.	TRBV11-2	TRBJ2-5	TRBD2	CASSLAGTSKETQYF	TGTGCCAGCAGCCTAGCCGGGACTAGCAAAGAGACCCAGTACTTC
.	TRBV4-3	TRBJ1-1	TRBD1	CASSSSSQGRGTEAFF	TGCGCCAGCAGCTCTAGCTCACAGGGGCGCGGGACTGAAGCTTTCTTT
.	TRBV28	TRBJ1-1	.	CASSPEFGLNTEAFF	TGTGCCAGCAGTCCCGAGTTCGGACTTAACACTGAAGCTTTCTTT
.	TRBV4-1	TRBJ2-1	.	CASSQYTGRNYNEQFF	TGCGCCAGCAGCCAATATACAGGGCGGAACTACAATGAGCAGTTCTTC
.	TRBV6-5	TRBJ2-1	TRBD2	CASSYGVVGLAGSDEQFF	TGTGCCAGCAGTTACGGTGTAGTGGGTCTAGCGGGATCCGATGAGCAGTTCTTC
.	TRBV9	TRBJ2-1	.	CASSGSGTSSYNEQFF	TGTGCCAGCAGCGGATCCGGGACCAGCTCCTACAATGAGCAGTTCTTC
.	TRBV28	TRBJ1-4	TRBD1	CASSLGQGAPTNEKLFF	TGTGCCAGCAGTCTCGGACAGGGGGCGCCCACTAATGAAAAACTGTTTTTT
.	TRBV7-9	TRBJ1-1	.	CASWGKENTEAFF	TGTGCCAGCTGGGGGAAGGAGAACACTGAAGCTTTCTTT